The 15 T cell receptor beta chains below were found in one sample sequenced in a study of prognosis after radiotherapy for stage I lung cancer. Genomic DNA was subjected to two-round multiplex PCR for amplification of TCR beta CDR3. First-round PCR employed TRBV- and TRBJ-specific primers for each gene. Each CDR3 protein is one row after TCRdb ran MiXCR on the multiplex PCR reads. The sample includes approximately 18,000 distinct CDR3 sequences, about 15% of them seen just once. The starting material was PBMCs, obtained before or after stereotactic body radiation therapy (not recorded which). These receptors were obtained from a donor at least 50 years old with non-small cell lung cancer.

This clonotype was recorded many times. The genes are TRBV30 and TRBJ2-5; D is possibly TRBD2 (5 bases). CDR3 length: 14 residues. Germline values: CDR1 GTSNPN, CDR2 SVGIG (reference sequence). The V end lost 5 bases, the J end lost 0 bases, and 13 bases lay between the germline ends. The CDR3 DNA follows: TGTGCCTGGGCCGGGGTTATGTACCAAGAGACCCAGTACTTC. Amino acids: CAWAGVMYQETQYF.

There are many counts of this clonotype. The chain recombines TRBV20-1 with TRBJ2-5; the D gene is possibly TRBD2 (5 bases). CDR3 length: 15 residues. CDR1 is DFQATT, CDR2 SNEGSKA, per germline (reference sequence). The V and J ends lost 0 bases and 5 bases respectively, with 16 bases between them. The CDR3, as DNA: TGCAGTGCTAGAGATTCGTCGCCCCCGGGGGAGACCCAGTACTTC. Translation: CSARDSSPPGETQYF.

The table lists this clonotype with many counts. This chain joins TRBV18 and TRBJ1-2; D ambiguous. The CDR3 is 14 amino acids. Looked up from germline, CDR1 is KGHSH and CDR2 is LQKENI. The V gene lost 1 base and the J gene lost 2 bases, with 8 bases spanning the gap. The DNA of the CDR3 is TGTGCCAGCTCACCACTTTCAAGAAACTATGGCTACACCTTC. The encoded protein is CASSPLSRNYGYTF.

By share, this clonotype ranks as medium-sized (0.01 to 0.1%). This chain uses TRBV4-1 with TRBJ1-5; no clear D gene. V was cut by 0 bases and J by 4 bases, with 4 bases left in between. CDR3 length: 13 amino acids. Germline values: CDR1 MGHRA, CDR2 YSYEKL. The CDR3 bases are TGCGCCAGCAGCCAAGATTATAATCAGCCCCAGCATTTT. Translated, it gives CASSQDYNQPQHF.

This clonotype occurred many times. This chain connects TRBV20-1 to TRBJ2-3; 7 bases agree with TRBD2. Germline-derived CDR1 and CDR2 are DFQATT and SNEGSKA (reference sequence). J was trimmed by 1 base and V by 6 bases; bases with no gene match: 13. The CDR3 is 16 residues long. The CDR3 nucleotides read TGCAGTGCCAGAAACGTGGGAGGGCCCCGCACAGATACGCAGTATTTT. As protein: CSARNVGGPRTDTQYF.

Turning to this clonotype: It may be a read error: a sequence one base away is much more abundant. The V call is TRBV6-4, the J call TRBJ2-5; D ambiguous. Germline V CDR1 and CDR2: MRHNA, SNTAGT. CDR3 length equals 10 residues. The CDR3: CASSAETHYF. The CDR3 DNA follows: TGTGCCAGCAGTGCTGAGACCCATTACTTC.

This clonotype has a count of ten or more. V is TRBV18 and J is TRBJ2-7; D remains unclear. The CDR3 totals 12 residues. Trimming removed 2 bases at V and 6 bases at J, with 8 bases between. Germline values: CDR1 KGHSH, CDR2 LQKENI. The CDR3 is CASSPWGREQYV. CDR3 DNA: TGTGCCAGCTCACCATGGGGTCGCGAGCAGTACGTC.

This clonotype was detected ten times or more. Given a much more abundant clone one base away, this may be a read error. No conserved phenylalanine or tryptophan ends this CDR3, so it is likely a read error. V usage is TRBV3-1 and J usage is TRBJ1-1; D uncertain. Deletions cut 2 bases from V and 5 bases from J, with 9 bases between. The CDR3 extends over 13 amino acids. Germline CDR1 and CDR2: LGHDT and YNNKEL (reference sequence). The CDR3 is CASSQIAGTEAFS. DNA of the CDR3: TGTGCCAGCAGCCAAATCGCAGGAACTGAAGCTTTCTCT.

This clonotype has at least ten counts. The chain is built from TRBV3-1 and TRBJ1-1; unclear D gene. CDR3 length: 14 amino acids. Germline-derived CDR1 and CDR2 are LGHDT and YNNKEL (reference sequence). V lost 1 base and J 0 bases, leaving 6 bases between the germline ends. The CDR3 is CASSQGLLNTEAFF. The CDR3 DNA follows: TGTGCCAGCAGCCAAGGTTTGTTGAACACTGAAGCTTTCTTT.

This clonotype was observed many times. The rearrangement uses TRBV7-7 and TRBJ2-5; tentative D call: TRBD1 (6 bases). CDR1 and CDR2 (germline): SSHAT, FNYEAQ (reference sequence). The CDR3 spans 15 residues. V shed 5 bases and J shed 4 bases, with 17 bases lying between them. In nucleotides, the CDR3 is TGTGCCAGCAGCCGGCCAGGGGATCCATCAGAGACCCAGTACTTC. Translation: CASSRPGDPSETQYF.

This clonotype was picked up many times. The gene calls are TRBV3-1 and TRBJ2-7; D ambiguous. Deletions cut 0 bases from V and 4 bases from J, with 10 bases between. This CDR3 has 14 residues. From germline, CDR1 is LGHDT and CDR2 YNNKEL (reference sequence). The CDR3 protein is CASSQERSFYEQYV. CDR3 nucleotide sequence: TGTGCCAGCAGCCAAGAACGGTCCTTTTACGAGCAGTACGTC.

This clonotype was counted many times. The chain carries TRBV3-1 and TRBJ2-4; D possibly corresponds to TRBD2 (6 bases). With 3 bases removed from V and 5 bases from J, the gap between germline ends came to 11 bases. CDR3 size: 14 residues. Germline V gives CDR1 LGHDT, CDR2 YNNKEL (reference sequence). In nucleotides, the CDR3 is TGTGCCAGCAGCCATGAGGGACTGGAAAACATTCAGTACTTC. Translating gives CASSHEGLENIQYF.

This clonotype was observed at least ten times. The chain has TRBV12-5 and TRBJ1-2, with D maybe TRBD1 (5 bases). The CDR3 is made up of 14 amino acids. The germline V and J ends were trimmed by 7 bases and 1 base, with 13 bases remaining between them. Germline V CDR1 and CDR2: LGHNT, FRNRAP. CDR3: CASDPFDSNYGYTF. CDR3 nucleotides: TGTGCTAGTGACCCTTTCGACAGTAACTATGGCTACACCTTC. The whole variable domain, filled in from reference TRBV12-5 and TRBJ1-2, reads DARVTQTPRHKVTEMGQEVTMRCQPILGHNTVFWYRQTMMQGLELLAYFRNRAPLDDSGMPKDRFSAEMPDATLATLKIQPSEPRDSAVYFCASDPFDSNYGYTFGSGTRLTVV.

This clonotype was counted ten times or more. The chain is built from TRBV25-1 and TRBJ2-3, with unresolved D. CDR3 length equals 11 residues. The V gene lost 5 bases and the J gene lost 5 bases, with 5 bases spanning the gap. The germline V gene encodes CDR1 MGHDK and CDR2 SYGVNS. The DNA for the CDR3 is TGTGCCAGCAGTTGGATAGATACGCAGTATTTT. This sequence encodes CASSWIDTQYF.

This clonotype was observed at least ten times. This chain connects TRBV5-5 to TRBJ2-4; D perhaps matches TRBD1 (5 bases). In germline, CDR1 is SGHKS, CDR2 YYEKEE (reference sequence). The CDR3 covers 20 residues. Between the trimmed V and J ends, which lost 0 bases and 3 bases, there was a span of 25 bases. The CDR3 DNA sequence: TGTGCCAGCAGCTTGGATCTGGGGCGATGGGAAATGTCGGTCAAAAACATTCAGTACTTC. This encodes CASSLDLGRWEMSVKNIQYF.